These 19 T cell receptor beta chains share one sample of origin, sequenced in a study of T cell responses to AZD1222 COVID-19 vaccine. Sequencing used immunoSEQ multiplex PCR; TCRdb keeps in-frame clones, though not all of them. This sample carries 90,000 or so clones, approximately 88% of them seen once, and the ten largest clones take about 16%. This specimen was peripheral blood, taken on day 0 of AZD1222 vaccination. The receptors stem from an adult in good health.

This clone was picked up a small number of times. The chain combines TRBV5-4 with TRBJ1-4, with 10 bases lining up with TRBD1. With 4 bases clipped from V and 8 bases from J, the junction kept 5 bases outside the gene matches. The CDR3 is 14 amino acids. Germline V gives CDR1 SGHNT, CDR2 YYREEE (reference sequence). The CDR3 reads CASSRQGAGEKLFF. DNA for the CDR3: TGTGCCAGCAGCAGACAGGGGGCAGGAGAAAAACTGTTTTTT.

The rearrangement joins TRBV12-3 or TRBV12-4 to TRBJ1-4, with D possibly matching TRBD1 (5 bases). This CDR3 spans 13 amino acids. V lost 2 bases to trimming and J lost 6 bases, with 7 bases between them. This CDR3 is CASSLMGDEKLFF. CDR3 coding DNA: TGTGCCAGCAGTTTAATGGGGGATGAAAAACTGTTTTTT.

Regarding this clone: One end of the junction fails to match germline, which may point to a read error. The V call is TRBV18, the J call TRBJ1-2, with 7 positions matching TRBD1. This CDR3 comprises 13 residues. Germline CDR1 is KGHSH and CDR2 is LQKENI. CDR3 nucleotide sequence: TGTGCCGGCTCACCACAGGGGTACGGTGGCTACACCTTC. It translates to CAGSPQGYGGYTF.

The table lists this clone with a count of one. J is TRBJ2-1 and V is TRBV12-3 or TRBV12-4; D gene uncertain. The CDR3 is made up of 12 amino acids. The V gene lost 7 bases and the J gene lost 13 bases, with 17 bases spanning the gap. The CDR3 loop is CASTHDPQSQFF. In DNA, the CDR3 is TGTGCCAGCACCCATGATCCCCAATCACAGTTCTTC.

This clone was counted a few times. The chain combines TRBV7-2 with TRBJ2-7, with 7 bases lining up with TRBD1. V was clipped by 0 bases and J by 5 bases; unmatched bases: 7. This CDR3 has 15 amino acids. CDR1 and CDR2 from the germline V gene are SGHTA and FQGNSA. CDR3 protein: CASSLAPTGFNEQYF. CDR3 in DNA: TGTGCCAGCAGCTTAGCCCCGACAGGGTTCAACGAGCAGTACTTC. Combining the CDR3 with reference TRBV7-2 and TRBJ2-7 gives the whole variable domain GAGVSQSPSNKVTEKGKDVELRCDPISGHTALYWYRQSLGQGLEFLIYFQGNSAPDKSGLPSDRFSAERTGGSVSTLTIQRTQQEDSAVYLCASSLAPTGFNEQYFGPGTRLTVT.

The CDR3 loop is CASSVGVSGSTGELFF. CDR3 DNA: TGTGCCAGCAGCGTAGGGGTTAGCGGGAGCACCGGGGAGCTGTTTTTT. The chain couples TRBV9 to TRBJ2-2; 9 bases agree with TRBD2. After removal of 0 bases from V and 4 bases from J, the junction contained 4 bases not matched to a gene. In germline, CDR1 is SGDLS, CDR2 YYNGEE. CDR3 size: 16 residues.

This clone was found once. The chain recombines TRBV5-1 with TRBJ2-7; either TRBD1 or TRBD2 may fit D (5 bases each). In germline, CDR1 is SGHRS, CDR2 YFSETQ. The CDR3 length is 13 residues. V was clipped by 3 bases and J by 3 bases, with 10 bases between them. In DNA, the CDR3 is TGCGCCAGCAGCTGGGACGCCTACTACGAGCAGTACTTC. As protein: CASSWDAYYEQYF. The whole variable domain, filled in from reference TRBV5-1 and TRBJ2-7, reads KAGVTQTPRYLIKTRGQQVTLSCSPISGHRSVSWYQQTPGQGLQFLFEYFSETQRNKGNFPGRFSGRQFSNSRSEMNVSTLELGDSALYLCASSWDAYYEQYFGPGTRLTVT.

The genes are TRBV18 and TRBJ2-3, with 7 nucleotides matching TRBD2. CDR3 length: 13 residues. After removal of 0 bases from V and 7 bases from J, the junction contained 1 base not matched to a gene. The germline V gene encodes CDR1 KGHSH and CDR2 LQKENI. For the CDR3, the DNA is TGTGCCAGCTCACCACCAGCGGGGAATACGCAGTATTTT. Its translation is CASSPPAGNTQYF.

The chain is built from TRBV4-2 and TRBJ1-5, with D possibly matching TRBD1 (6 bases). This CDR3 spans 15 amino acids. Germline loops: CDR1 LGHNA, CDR2 YNFKEQ. Trimming took 4 bases from V and 4 from J, leaving 14 bases between them. The CDR3 spells CASSLRTELNQPQHF. CDR3 sequence (DNA): TGTGCCAGCAGCCTCCGGACAGAGCTTAATCAGCCCCAGCATTTT.

The chain is built from TRBV27 and TRBJ2-7; D may correspond to TRBD1 or TRBD2 (6 bases each). Trimming took 2 bases from V and 1 from J, leaving 15 bases between them. From germline, CDR1 is MNHEY and CDR2 SMNVEV (reference sequence). The CDR3 totals 16 residues. The CDR3 protein is CASSLRGDWTSYEQYF. For the CDR3, the DNA is TGTGCCAGCAGTTTAAGGGGGGACTGGACGTCCTACGAGCAGTACTTC.

The V call is TRBV6-5, the J call TRBJ2-4; 8 bases match TRBD2. Losses at the gene ends were 0 bases for V and 8 bases for J; bases not matched to a gene: 9. CDR1 is MNHEY and CDR2 is SVGAGI in the germline V gene. This CDR3 is 16 amino acids long. The CDR3 DNA sequence: TGTGCCAGCAGTTACTCGAACAGCGGGAGACGATACATTCAGTACTTC. The encoded protein is CASSYSNSGRRYIQYF.

The chain uses TRBV18 and TRBJ1-1; D is possibly TRBD1 (5 bases). Germline CDR1 is KGHSH and CDR2 is LQKENI. V was clipped by 3 bases and J by 1 base, with 12 bases between them. CDR3 length: 15 residues. CDR3 sequence: CASSPSVTENTEAFF. Here the CDR3 DNA reads TGTGCCAGCTCACCCTCCGTGACAGAGAACACTGAAGCTTTCTTT.

This rearrangement joins TRBV4-1 to TRBJ2-7; 10 bases match TRBD2. The CDR3 is 16 residues long. V shed 4 bases and J 4 bases; nucleotides not matched to a gene: 10. The germline gives CDR1 MGHRA, CDR2 YSYEKL. The CDR3 region has the DNA TGCGCCAGCAGCCCATCGTCGGGACTAGCGCTTTACGAGCAGTACTTC. This translates into CASSPSSGLALYEQYF.

This chain uses TRBV2 with TRBJ2-1, with a weak D call TRBD2 (5 bases). Trimming took 7 bases from V and 6 from J, leaving 10 bases between them. CDR1 and CDR2 (germline): SNHLY, FYNNEI. The CDR3 runs 12 residues. The CDR3 DNA sequence: TGTGCCAGCAAGCCCCGGGGCAATGAGCAGTTCTTC. Translated: CASKPRGNEQFF. Full variable domain (rest looked up from reference TRBV2 and TRBJ2-1): EPEVTQTPSHQVTQMGQEVILRCVPISNHLYFYWYRQILGQKVEFLVSFYNNEISEKSEIFDDQFSVERPDGSNFTLKIRSTKLEDSAMYFCASKPRGNEQFFGPGTRLTVL.

The chain recombines TRBV18 with TRBJ1-5, with D perhaps TRBD1 (5 bases). This CDR3 contains 12 residues. The germline V and J ends were trimmed by 3 bases and 9 bases, with 9 bases remaining between them. Per the germline V gene, CDR1 is KGHSH and CDR2 is LQKENI. CDR3 amino acids: CASSPGAWPQHF. CDR3 DNA: TGTGCCAGCTCACCTGGGGCGTGGCCCCAGCATTTT.

The rearrangement uses TRBV5-1 and TRBJ1-4, with a possible D match to TRBD1 (6 bases). V was cut by 2 bases and J by 5 bases, with 10 bases left in between. Per the germline V gene, CDR1 is SGHRS and CDR2 is YFSETQ. The CDR3 contains 14 residues. DNA for the CDR3: TGCGCCAGCAGCTTAGGGACATCGAATGAAAAACTGTTTTTT. This codes for CASSLGTSNEKLFF.

The chain employs TRBV13 and TRBJ1-4; D possibly corresponds to TRBD1 (5 bases). CDR1 and CDR2 from the germline V gene are PRHDT and FYEKMQ (reference sequence). This CDR3 has 15 residues. V lost 5 bases to trimming and J lost 8 bases, with 18 bases between them. The CDR3 nucleotides read TGTGCCAGCAGCCTACTCGGGGCCGGCGACGAAAAACTGTTTTTT. Protein: CASSLLGAGDEKLFF.

The chain's CDR3 is CATSRRWNTEAFF. The CDR3 DNA sequence: TGTGCCACCAGCAGGCGGTGGAACACTGAAGCTTTCTTT. This chain connects TRBV15 to TRBJ1-1; D ambiguous. Trimming took off 3 bases at V and 1 base at J, with 6 bases between the two ends. The CDR3 loop spans 13 amino acids. Germline-derived CDR1 and CDR2 are LNHNV and YYDKDF (reference sequence).

This clone was counted a single time. This rearrangement joins TRBV7-2 to TRBJ1-5; D remains unclear. Trimming took 4 bases from V and 11 from J, leaving 12 bases between them. This CDR3 has 12 amino acids. CDR1 and CDR2 (germline): SGHTA, FQGNSA. In DNA, the CDR3 is TGTGCCAGCAGCTCGGAGGGAAGAACCCAGCATTTT. Translation: CASSSEGRTQHF.